These T cell receptor beta chains were read from a single sample in a study of blood T cell repertoires in COVID-19. The assay was immunoSEQ multiplex PCR, and TCRdb's table has in-frame clones only and misses some. The table has some 220,000 clones, roughly nine tenths seen once. Sequenced input: PBMCs or T cells enriched from blood (not recorded which). The source is a woman between 50 and 59 years old in a cohort exposed to, infected with or recovered from COVID-19 (not recorded which). Each CDR3 is given with its conserved first and last residue. The D gene is left open where the match is weak. A clone size is listed for some rows: how often the clone was seen (once, few, many), or a class if it is expanded.

clone size | J gene | V gene | D gene | CDR3 protein | CDR3 DNA
. | TRBJ2-3 | TRBV27 | . | CASSLTGPPRDTQYF | TGTGCCAGCAGTTTAACAGGTCCCCCCCGAGATACGCAGTATTTT
. | TRBJ2-1 | TRBV6-2/TRBV6-3 | . | CASSSTRGAGEQFF | TGTGCCAGCAGTTCAACCAGGGGTGCGGGTGAGCAGTTCTTC
. | TRBJ2-7 | TRBV9 | . | CASSVGGGARVHEQYF | TGTGCCAGCAGCGTAGGAGGGGGGGCTCGGGTCCACGAGCAGTACTTC
. | TRBJ2-1 | TRBV11-3 | . | CASSLETSREQFF | TGTGCCAGCAGCTTAGAAACTAGCCGCGAGCAGTTCTTC
. | TRBJ2-7 | TRBV27 | . | CASSLRDSSTEQYF | TGTGCCAGCAGTCTAAGGGACTCCTCTACGGAGCAGTACTTC
. | TRBJ1-5 | TRBV28 | . | CASSSPGPRVLPQHF | TGTGCCAGCAGTTCCCCCGGGCCCAGGGTCTTGCCCCAGCATTTT
. | TRBJ2-5 | TRBV6-1 | . | CASSEGLGVRGTQYF | TGTGCCAGCAGTGAGGGGCTGGGGGTCAGGGGGACCCAGTACTTC
. | TRBJ1-2 | TRBV6-2/TRBV6-3 | . | CASSRHRENRPNYGYTF | TGTGCCAGCAGTCGCCACAGGGAAAACCGACCCAACTATGGCTACACCTTC
once | TRBJ1-1 | TRBV29-1 | . | CSVGRVYGTEAFF | TGCAGCGTCGGGCGGGTCTATGGCACTGAAGCTTTCTTT
. | TRBJ1-1 | TRBV25-1 | TRBD1 | CASSDTGGGSRTEAFF | TGTGCCAGCAGTGATACAGGGGGCGGTTCGCGTACTGAAGCTTTCTTT
once | TRBJ2-2 | TRBV9 | . | CASSVTPHSGELFF | TGTGCCAGCAGCGTAACCCCTCACTCCGGGGAGCTGTTTTTT
. | TRBJ2-4 | TRBV19 | . | CASSHSGGTKNIQYF | TGTGCCAGTAGCCACTCCGGCGGCACCAAAAACATTCAGTACTTC
. | TRBJ1-6 | TRBV6-2/TRBV6-3 | TRBD1 | CASSSRTGPTYNSPLHF | TGTGCCAGCAGTTCGCGGACAGGACCGACCTATAATTCACCCCTCCACTTT
. | TRBJ1-2 | TRBV19 | TRBD1 | CASSQDRNYGYTF | TGTGCCAGTAGCCAGGACAGGAACTATGGCTACACCTTC
. | TRBJ2-5 | TRBV24-1 | TRBD1 | CATSDHPGQGLGETQYF | TGTGCCACCAGTGACCACCCGGGACAGGGACTTGGCGAGACCCAGTACTTC
. | TRBJ2-1 | TRBV28 | TRBD1 | CASSLTGTGALQFF | TGTGCCAGCAGTTTGACCGGGACAGGGGCATTGCAGTTCTTC
. | TRBJ2-4 | TRBV23-1 | TRBD1 | CASSRDRGNDANIQYF | TGCGCCAGCAGCCGGGACAGGGGGAACGATGCGAACATTCAGTACTTC
. | TRBJ1-2 | TRBV6-5 | TRBD1 | CASRAGGVPYGYTF | TGTGCCAGCAGAGCAGGGGGCGTTCCATATGGCTACACCTTC
. | TRBJ2-7 | TRBV5-1 | TRBD1 | CASSVTGEGEQYF | TGCGCCAGCAGCGTGACAGGGGAAGGCGAGCAGTACTTC
. | TRBJ1-2 | TRBV28 | . | CASSLSDYGYTF | TGTGCCAGCAGTTTATCGGACTATGGCTACACCTTC
. | TRBJ1-4 | TRBV9 | TRBD1 | CASSLQQGTNEKLFF | TGTGCCAGCAGCCTACAACAGGGGACTAATGAAAAACTGTTTTTT
. | TRBJ2-7 | TRBV30 | TRBD1 | CAWGQGSYEQYF | TGTGCCTGGGGACAGGGGTCCTACGAGCAGTACTTC
. | TRBJ2-2 | TRBV5-4 | . | CASSLGQRTNTGELFF | TGTGCCAGCAGCTTGGGACAGCGCACGAACACCGGGGAGCTGTTTTTT
. | TRBJ2-7 | TRBV13 | TRBD1 | CASSRTGAYEQYF | TGTGCCAGCAGCCGGACAGGGGCCTACGAGCAGTACTTC
. | TRBJ2-2 | TRBV7-2 | . | CASSPERLTGELFF | TGTGCCAGCAGCCCAGAGAGGCTAACCGGGGAGCTGTTTTTT
. | TRBJ1-3 | TRBV9 | . | CASSVPGSGNTIYF | TGTGCCAGCAGCGTACCAGGGTCTGGAAACACCATATATTTT
. | TRBJ1-2 | TRBV11-2 | . | CASRNENSFGYTF | TGTGCCAGCAGAAACGAGAACAGCTTTGGCTACACCTTC
. | TRBJ2-3 | TRBV19 | . | CASSIGLASQYF | TGTGCCAGTAGTATCGGGCTAGCCTCCCAGTATTTT
. | TRBJ1-2 | TRBV7-9 | . | CASSVTSDRHGYTF | TGTGCCAGCAGCGTGACCTCGGACAGACATGGCTACACCTTC
. | TRBJ1-5 | TRBV10-3 | TRBD1 | CAISNRQGAEPQHF | TGTGCCATCAGTAACCGACAGGGCGCGGAACCCCAGCATTTT
. | TRBJ2-7 | TRBV2 | . | CASSDLLTYEQYF | TGTGCCAGCAGTGACTTACTGACCTACGAGCAGTACTTC
. | TRBJ1-2 | TRBV5-1 | TRBD1 | CASSSATGGFGYTF | TGCGCCAGCAGCTCTGCGACAGGGGGCTTTGGCTACACCTTC
. | TRBJ2-7 | TRBV4-2 | . | CASSQEEGLPSHEQYF | TGTGCCAGCAGCCAAGAGGAGGGTCTACCGAGCCACGAGCAGTACTTC
. | TRBJ1-4 | TRBV9 | . | CASSLGLTRGEKLFF | TGTGCCAGCAGCTTGGGACTTACCCGGGGGGAAAAACTGTTTTTT
few | TRBJ2-3 | TRBV2 | TRBD1 | CASSQGQGSDTQYF | TGTGCCAGCAGTCAAGGACAGGGGTCAGATACGCAGTATTTT
. | TRBJ1-2 | TRBV9 | . | CASSPDGRASYGYTF | TGTGCCAGCAGCCCTGACGGGAGGGCCTCCTATGGCTACACCTTC
. | TRBJ1-2 | TRBV29-1 | . | CSAREGAGGYTF | TGCAGCGCGAGGGAGGGAGCGGGAGGCTACACCTTC
. | TRBJ1-2 | TRBV24-1 | . | CATSDHGDGYTF | TGTGCCACCAGTGATCACGGGGATGGCTACACCTTC
. | TRBJ2-1 | TRBV7-6 | TRBD2 | CASSSSGVPYNEQFF | TGTGCCAGCAGTAGTAGCGGGGTTCCCTACAATGAGCAGTTCTTC
. | TRBJ2-7 | TRBV19 | TRBD2 | CASNPSGGSSYEQYF | TGTGCCAGTAACCCTAGCGGGGGGAGTTCCTACGAGCAGTACTTC
. | TRBJ2-7 | TRBV13 | TRBD2 | CASSLRGGGDREQYF | TGTGCCAGCAGCTTACGCGGGGGAGGGGACCGCGAGCAGTACTTC
once | TRBJ2-7 | TRBV4-3 | TRBD2 | CASSQQTSGWEEQYF | TGCGCCAGCAGCCAACAGACTAGCGGGTGGGAAGAGCAGTACTTC
. | TRBJ1-2 | TRBV11-2 | . | CASSLFSRDHSGYTF | TGTGCCAGCAGCTTATTTTCGAGGGATCATTCAGGCTACACCTTC
. | TRBJ2-7 | TRBV10-1 | TRBD2 | CASSPLAGGEQYF | TGCGCCAGCAGTCCACTAGCGGGGGGCGAGCAGTACTTC
. | TRBJ1-1 | TRBV4-3 | . | CASSQDYLQGVKTFF | TGCGCCAGCAGCCAAGATTATCTTCAAGGAGTAAAAACTTTCTTT
. | TRBJ2-1 | TRBV28 | . | CASSGGSSYNEQFF | TGTGCCAGCAGTGGGGGGAGCTCCTACAATGAGCAGTTCTTC
. | TRBJ2-3 | TRBV5-1 | TRBD1 | CASNRDSYTDTQYF | TGCGCCAGCAACCGGGACAGTTACACAGATACGCAGTATTTT
. | TRBJ2-1 | TRBV2 | TRBD2 | CASSAGGAGGLINEQFF | TGTGCCAGCAGCGCCGGGGGAGCGGGGGGCCTTATCAATGAGCAGTTCTTC
. | TRBJ1-2 | TRBV6-2/TRBV6-3 | TRBD1 | CASSYSQGNPGYTF | TGTGCCAGCAGTTACTCACAGGGGAACCCTGGCTACACCTTC
. | TRBJ1-3 | TRBV30 | TRBD1 | CACFRTGGGNTIYF | TGTGCCTGTTTTCGAACAGGGGGCGGAAACACCATATATTTT
once | TRBJ1-5 | TRBV4-1 | TRBD1 | CASSQGRLGTESNQPQHF | TGCGCCAGCAGCCAAGGGAGGCTTGGGACAGAGAGCAATCAGCCCCAGCATTTT
. | TRBJ1-1 | TRBV4-2 | TRBD1 | CASRGQSNTEAFF | TGTGCCAGCAGGGGACAGTCGAACACTGAAGCTTTCTTT
. | TRBJ1-4 | TRBV30 | . | CAWIKIGGYNEKLFF | TGTGCCTGGATTAAAATAGGGGGTTATAATGAAAAACTGTTTTTT
few | TRBJ1-6 | TRBV7-8 | . | CASSVNRASTRNSPLHF | TGTGCCAGCAGCGTAAACAGGGCCTCTACAAGGAATTCACCCCTCCACTTT
. | TRBJ1-2 | TRBV19 | . | CASSITGNYGYTF | TGTGCCAGTAGTATCACAGGGAACTATGGCTACACCTTC